Described below is a single TCR beta chain sequence and its context. Its antigen specificity is not known. No much larger clone is present one base from it, and per-base qualities are unavailable. Genomic DNA was isolated from the sorted cells so that the TCRbeta CDR3 region could be sequenced. The immunoSEQ Assay was used for sequencing of TCRbeta CDR3 regions. Not all clones reach the TCRdb copy of this immuneACCESS table, which keeps in-frame sequences only. Checked studies attribute under half of the gap to unresolved V genes and leave the rest unexplained. The sample contains tens of thousands of clones, roughly 90% of them found a single time. The ten largest clones represent about 1% of the sample. These data originate in a study of OX40 agonist ivuxolimab in advanced cancers. For the wider study: Ivuxolimab was a fully human IgG2 agonistic monoclonal antibody targeting the costimulatory receptor OX40 (CD134). Intravenous ivuxolimab was administered to patients every 2 weeks at six dose levels: 0.01, 0.1, 0.3, 1.5, 3 and 10 mg/kg. Among the roughly 50 dose-escalation patients, 19 had hepatocellular carcinoma, about 15 melanoma, 9 renal cell carcinoma and 9 head and neck cancer. In the dose-escalation cohort, more than 75% of patients were male, and the mean age was approximately 60 years, with a range of about 23 to 80. Prior anti-PD-1, anti-PD-L1 or anti-CTLA-4 therapy was permitted, and checkpoint inhibitors had been received by about 36% of dose-escalation patients. Partial responses were achieved by three dose-escalation patients, of whom one had hepatocellular carcinoma and two had cutaneous melanoma. The purpose of peripheral TCRbeta sequencing was to test whether ivuxolimab changed TCR sequence diversity and led to clonal T-cell expansion. The monotherapy dose-escalation portion (N ≈ 50 patients) of the phase I ivuxolimab trial is reported in the paper.

Overall study outcomes, separate from this receptor: Low levels of normalized T-cell clonal expansion were also seen in some patients who did not respond. After ivuxolimab, expanded clones were on average more numerous among CD8+ T cells than among CD4+ T cells. At doses of 0.1 to 3.0 mg/kg, clonal expansion of both CD4+ and CD8+ T cells in blood was seen between baseline and week 6. Which antigens the clonally expanded peripheral T cells were specific for was not determined. In the 0.1-3.0 mg/kg groups, partial responders were among the patients with the lowest normalized peripheral clonal expansion, particularly in CD8+ T cells.

Patients with autoimmune disease history or receiving systemic immunosuppression were excluded from the trial. Peripheral blood for TCR sequencing was collected from all dose cohorts at baseline, on cycle 4 day 1, and on cycle 7 day 1. The samples were taken from a phase I, first-in-human, multicenter, open-label dose-escalation trial of ivuxolimab. Adults with locally advanced or metastatic head and neck squamous cell, hepatocellular, melanoma or renal cell carcinoma were enrolled in the trial. CD4+ and CD8+ T cells were sorted separately from peripheral blood before TCR sequencing. The clonotype originates from an adult with an advanced solid tumor such as melanoma, head and neck, liver or kidney cancer. The sample in question was CD4+ or CD8+ T cells sorted from blood, obtained in a trial of the OX40 agonist ivuxolimab.

The CDR3 reads as follows: CASSPLGGEETQYF. The nucleotides are TGTGCCAGCAGCCCCCTGGGGGGGGAAGAGACCCAGTACTTC. The V and J segments used are TRBV14 and TRBJ2-5, and TRBD2 aligns with 7 junction nucleotides. For this chain, trimming is 4 bases at the V end and 3 bases at the J end, and the number of junction bases without a gene match is 5. The germline V gene provides CDR1 SGHDN and CDR2 FVKESK. Inclusive of the bounding cysteine and phenylalanine, the CDR3 is 14 residues long. Of all the DNA, just the CDR3 is kept, 42 bases in frame from base 1.